Detailed here is one T cell receptor (beta chain). Its antigen is undetermined. This entry belongs to a study of T-cell memory formation after mild COVID-19. Study in general: TCR clusters were largely donor specific.

Study-level points and caveats: The appearance of some responding clones in pre-infection memory suggested that cross-reactive memory joined. What remained unconfirmed was the SARS-CoV-2 specificity of second-wave clones peaking on day 37.

CDR1 is KGHDR, CDR2 SFDVKD, per germline. This CDR3 comprises 14 residues. Between the trimmed V and J ends, which lost 4 bases and 1 base, there was a span of 4 bases. Employing constant-segment primers, 5'RACE generated TCR alpha and TCR beta cDNA libraries bearing sample barcodes and UMIs. TCRdb independently ran MiXCR on the 5' RACE reads; one entry per CDR3 protein. The sample consists of about 360,000 distinct CDR3 sequences, 14% of them appearing once. This TCR came from a man between 18 and 35 years old who had mild COVID-19 (a few samples of this study predate the infection). Cell type and time point are not known. The chain joins TRBV24-1 to TRBJ2-6; D is unclear. The specimen sequenced was PBMCs or a T cell subset sorted from them (not recorded which). The CDR3 DNA reads TGTGCCACCAGTGACACGTCTGGGGCCAACGTCCTGACTTTC. It is translated as CATSDTSGANVLTF.